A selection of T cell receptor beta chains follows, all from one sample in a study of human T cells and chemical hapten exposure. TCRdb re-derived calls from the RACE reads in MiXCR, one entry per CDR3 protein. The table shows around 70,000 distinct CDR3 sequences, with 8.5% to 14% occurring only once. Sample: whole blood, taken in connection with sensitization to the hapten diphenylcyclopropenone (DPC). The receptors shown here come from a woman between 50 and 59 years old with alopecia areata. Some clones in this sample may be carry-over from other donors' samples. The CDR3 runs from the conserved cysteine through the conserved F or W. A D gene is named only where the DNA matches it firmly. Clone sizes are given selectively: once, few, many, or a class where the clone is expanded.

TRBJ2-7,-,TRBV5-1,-,CASSKDSPSYEQYF,TGCGCCAGCAGTAAAGACAGTCCCTCCTACGAGCAGTACTTC
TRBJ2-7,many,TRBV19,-,CASSIDPQRALSYEQYF,TGTGCCAGTAGTATTGACCCTCAGCGGGCGTTATCCTACGAGCAGTACTTC
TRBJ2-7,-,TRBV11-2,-,CASSFRASEQYF,TGTGCCAGCAGCTTTCGGGCATCCGAGCAGTACTTC
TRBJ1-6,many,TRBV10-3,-,CAITHSDGNSPLHF,TGTGCCATCACCCACTCAGACGGTAATTCACCCCTCCACTTT
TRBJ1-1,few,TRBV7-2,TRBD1,CASSLATGAEAFF,TGTGCCAGCAGCTTAGCGACAGGGGCTGAAGCTTTCTTT
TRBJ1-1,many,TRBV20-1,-,CSASLGGSGTEAFF,TGCAGTGCCAGTTTGGGGGGCTCGGGCACTGAAGCTTTCTTT
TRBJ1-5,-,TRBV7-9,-,CASSLGQINQPQHF,TGTGCCAGCAGCTTAGGTCAGATCAATCAGCCCCAGCATTTT
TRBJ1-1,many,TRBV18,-,CASSPPGLLVNTEAFF,TGTGCCAGCTCACCACCAGGGCTGCTGGTGAACACTGAAGCTTTCTTT
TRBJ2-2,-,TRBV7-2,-,CASSLRGGGIGELFF,TGTGCCAGCAGCTTGAGGGGTGGAGGAATCGGGGAGCTGTTTTTT
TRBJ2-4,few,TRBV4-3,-,CASSRELGLAKNIQYF,TGCGCCAGCAGCCGAGAGTTGGGTCTAGCCAAAAACATTCAGTACTTC